These T cell receptor beta chains were read from a single sample in a study of T cell responses to AZD1222 COVID-19 vaccine. The protocol was immunoSEQ multiplex PCR, while the TCRdb copy is restricted to in-frame clones and leaves out a portion. The table has about 120,000 clones, roughly 90% seen once; the top ten hold around 7.2%. The material was peripheral blood, obtained on day 0 of AZD1222 vaccination. These receptors all come from an adult in good health. The CDR3 runs from the conserved cysteine through the conserved F or W. A D gene is named only where the DNA matches it firmly. Not all rows give a size; the values are once, few, many and, for expanded clones, a class.

j_call	clone_size	d_call	v_call	cdr3_length	cdr3_aa	cdr3_nt
TRBJ2-2	NA	NA	TRBV14	17	CASSQQRPSLGTGELFF	TGTGCCAGCAGCCAACAACGACCGAGCTTAGGCACCGGGGAGCTGTTTTTT
TRBJ1-1	once	NA	TRBV11-2	15	CASSLAQGMNTEAFF	TGTGCCAGCAGCTTAGCGCAGGGTATGAACACTGAAGCTTTCTTT
TRBJ1-1	NA	NA	TRBV11-2	14	CASGQQERNTEAFF	TGTGCCAGCGGACAACAGGAGAGGAACACTGAAGCTTTCTTT
TRBJ2-3	NA	TRBD2	TRBV24-1	14	CATSLAGVRDTQYF	TGTGCCACCAGTCTAGCGGGGGTAAGGGATACGCAGTATTTT
TRBJ2-7	NA	NA	TRBV6-5	14	CASSRTASSYEQYF	TGTGCCAGCAGTCGGACTGCCAGCTCCTACGAGCAGTACTTC
TRBJ2-7	NA	NA	TRBV6-5	13	CARSDGSSYEQYF	TGTGCCAGATCGGACGGTAGCTCCTACGAGCAGTACTTC
TRBJ1-2	NA	NA	TRBV5-8	15	CASSRRQANSYGYTF	TGTGCCAGCAGCAGAAGACAGGCGAATAGCTATGGCTACACCTTC
TRBJ2-1	NA	NA	TRBV9	16	CASSAEEGVTYNEQFF	TGTGCCAGCAGCGCCGAGGAGGGAGTAACCTACAATGAGCAGTTCTTC
TRBJ2-7	NA	TRBD1	TRBV6-4	14	CASSETGEANEQYF	TGTGCCAGCAGTGAGACAGGGGAAGCAAACGAGCAGTACTTC
TRBJ2-1	NA	NA	TRBV30	12	CASEFVHNEQFF	TGTGCCTCTGAGTTCGTCCACAATGAGCAGTTCTTC
TRBJ2-2	NA	NA	TRBV6-1	17	CASSEGWTPTDTGELFF	TGTGCCAGCAGTGAAGGCTGGACCCCAACCGACACCGGGGAGCTGTTTTTT
TRBJ1-6	NA	TRBD1	TRBV7-2	13	CASSAGTASPLHF	TGTGCCAGCAGCGCCGGGACAGCTTCACCCCTCCACTTT
TRBJ1-6	NA	NA	TRBV19	15	CASSTYTGGNSPLHF	TGTGCCAGTAGTACTTACACGGGGGGCAATTCACCCCTCCACTTT
TRBJ1-5	NA	TRBD1	TRBV19	16	CASRPTGLIVVQPQHF	TGTGCCAGTAGACCGACAGGGTTAATCGTGGTTCAGCCCCAGCATTTT
TRBJ2-5	NA	NA	TRBV5-1	17	CASSLQYFWQEQETQYF	TGCGCCAGCAGCCTGCAATACTTTTGGCAGGAACAAGAGACCCAGTACTTC
TRBJ2-3	NA	NA	TRBV27	12	CATGRGTDTQYF	TGTGCCACCGGACGGGGCACAGATACGCAGTATTTT
TRBJ1-5	NA	NA	TRBV6-2/TRBV6-3	14	CASSYWEFGQPQHF	TGTGCCAGCAGTTACTGGGAGTTCGGACAACCCCAGCATTTT
TRBJ2-7	NA	NA	TRBV18	13	CASSSFSSYEQYF	TGTGCCAGCTCATCCTTTAGCTCCTACGAGCAGTACTTC
TRBJ2-7	NA	NA	TRBV28	15	CASPPDPDSFYEQYF	TGTGCCAGCCCTCCTGACCCCGACAGCTTCTACGAGCAGTACTTC
TRBJ2-6	NA	NA	TRBV10-3	19	CAISDLSGRAGSGANVLTF	TGTGCCATCAGTGATCTTTCCGGGAGAGCTGGCTCTGGGGCCAACGTCCTGACTTTC
TRBJ2-3	NA	NA	TRBV6-5	15	CASSYSTGTPDTQYF	TGTGCCAGCAGTTACTCAACCGGGACACCAGATACGCAGTATTTT
TRBJ2-1	NA	NA	TRBV2	11	CATSYSNEQFF	TGTGCCACCTCCTACAGCAATGAGCAGTTCTTC
TRBJ1-4	NA	NA	TRBV5-8	15	CASSSGRKPSEKLFF	TGTGCCAGCAGCTCCGGACGCAAACCCAGCGAAAAACTGTTTTTT
TRBJ1-2	NA	NA	TRBV11-2	13	CASSAGRGFGYTF	TGTGCCAGCAGCGCAGGGAGGGGATTTGGCTACACCTTC
TRBJ1-1	NA	NA	TRBV5-1	17	CASSLDWQGAGNTEAFF	TGCGCCAGCAGCTTGGATTGGCAGGGCGCAGGGAACACTGAAGCTTTCTTT
TRBJ2-7	NA	TRBD2	TRBV6-5	14	CASSAGLGLYEQYF	TGTGCCAGCAGCGCGGGACTAGGGTTGTACGAGCAGTACTTC
TRBJ1-1	once	NA	TRBV21-1	17	CASSKEVRTAMNTEAFF	TGTGCCAGCAGCAAAGAGGTGAGGACAGCCATGAACACTGAAGCTTTCTTT
TRBJ1-2	NA	NA	TRBV5-4	14	CASSPRASVHGYTF	TGTGCCAGCAGCCCCAGGGCCTCTGTTCATGGCTACACCTTC
TRBJ2-7	NA	TRBD2	TRBV18	16	CASSPGLGGGVYEQYF	TGTGCCAGCTCACCGGGGCTCGGGGGAGGGGTCTACGAGCAGTACTTC
TRBJ2-1	NA	NA	TRBV24-1	12	CATSDSLVGQFF	TGTGCCACCAGTGATTCACTAGTGGGGCAGTTCTTC
TRBJ2-1	NA	TRBD2	TRBV18	16	CASSPKLAGGYNEQFF	TGTGCCAGCTCACCGAAACTAGCGGGAGGCTACAATGAGCAGTTCTTC
TRBJ1-6	NA	NA	TRBV27	16	CASSLRQSSYNSPLHF	TGTGCCAGCAGTTTAAGGCAGAGCTCCTATAATTCACCCCTCCACTTT
TRBJ2-7	once	NA	TRBV2	13	CASSVRAGYEQYF	TGTGCCAGCAGTGTTAGGGCGGGCTACGAGCAGTACTTC
TRBJ1-6	few	NA	TRBV15	14	CATSTGGGDSPLHF	TGTGCCACCAGCACGGGGGGTGGCGATTCACCCCTCCACTTT
TRBJ2-5	once	NA	TRBV28	14	CASSRPDGPETQYF	TGTGCCAGCAGTAGACCGGACGGCCCAGAGACCCAGTACTTC
TRBJ2-5	once	TRBD2	TRBV4-1	14	CASSPTTSEETQYF	TGCGCCAGCAGCCCCACGACTAGCGAAGAGACCCAGTACTTC
TRBJ1-1	NA	NA	TRBV12-3/TRBV12-4	11	CASLTEGIAFF	TGTGCCAGCTTGACAGAGGGAATAGCTTTCTTT
TRBJ2-5	NA	TRBD1	TRBV7-9	15	CASSSTGTGRETQYF	TGTGCCAGCAGTTCCACCGGGACAGGGAGGGAGACCCAGTACTTC
TRBJ2-5	NA	NA	TRBV6-5	13	CASSPTGRETQYF	TGTGCCAGCAGTCCAACGGGCCGGGAGACCCAGTACTTC
TRBJ1-1	NA	NA	TRBV5-1	14	CASSPGTENTEAFF	TGCGCCAGCAGCCCGGGGACGGAGAACACTGAAGCTTTCTTT
TRBJ2-1	once	TRBD1	TRBV5-1	14	CASTWTGDYNEQFF	TGCGCCAGCACCTGGACAGGGGACTACAATGAGCAGTTCTTC
TRBJ2-7	NA	TRBD1	TRBV28	21	CASKAPGLRYQDRGPPYEQYF	TGTGCCAGCAAGGCCCCGGGTTTACGGTACCAGGACAGGGGACCCCCCTACGAGCAGTACTTC
TRBJ2-7	NA	NA	TRBV15	14	CATSWDQSANEQYF	TGTGCCACCAGTTGGGACCAGTCTGCCAACGAGCAGTACTTC
TRBJ1-1	NA	TRBD1	TRBV10-3	17	CAISPGQGAGGGTEAFF	TGTGCCATCAGCCCAGGACAGGGGGCAGGGGGCGGCACTGAAGCTTTCTTT
TRBJ2-1	NA	TRBD2	TRBV12-3/TRBV12-4	13	CASSLAGGNEQFF	TGTGCCAGCAGTTTAGCGGGGGGGAATGAGCAGTTCTTC
TRBJ2-1	NA	TRBD2	TRBV5-3	15	CARSLETSGYNEQFF	TGTGCCAGAAGCTTGGAAACTAGCGGGTACAATGAGCAGTTCTTC
TRBJ1-6	NA	TRBD1	TRBV6-5	15	CASLSGTGGNSPLHF	TGTGCCAGTCTTTCCGGGACAGGGGGTAATTCACCCCTCCACTTT
TRBJ2-7	NA	TRBD1	TRBV30	13	CAGGTGLLGEQYF	TGTGCCGGTGGGACAGGGCTCCTCGGAGAGCAGTACTTC
TRBJ1-3	NA	NA	TRBV15	18	CATSRDQGRSSSGNTIYF	TGTGCCACCAGCAGAGATCAAGGCAGGTCCAGCTCTGGAAACACCATATATTTT
TRBJ2-2	few	NA	TRBV28	12	CASSFGSGELFF	TGTGCCAGCAGTTTTGGGTCCGGGGAGCTGTTTTTT
TRBJ1-4	NA	NA	TRBV7-9	17	CASSANSGGLTNEKLFF	TGTGCCAGCAGCGCTAACTCCGGGGGTTTAACTAATGAAAAACTGTTTTTT
TRBJ1-6	NA	NA	TRBV21-1	17	CASSNRRRAWYCSPLHF	TGTGCCAGCAGCAACCGCAGGAGGGCCTGGTATTGTTCACCCCTCCACTTT
TRBJ1-1	NA	TRBD1	TRBV15	15	CATSPGQGGQGQAFF	TGTGCCACCAGTCCGGGACAGGGTGGTCAAGGCCAAGCTTTCTTT
TRBJ2-3	NA	NA	TRBV5-1	15	CASSLAGNGRDTQYF	TGCGCCAGCAGCTTGGCCGGTAATGGGAGAGATACGCAGTATTTT
TRBJ2-1	NA	TRBD2	TRBV7-3	16	CASSTSGTSGYNEQFF	TGTGCCAGCAGCACATCCGGGACTAGCGGCTACAATGAGCAGTTCTTC
TRBJ1-2	NA	NA	TRBV13	13	CASSLEAGYGYTF	TGTGCCAGCAGCTTAGAAGCGGGCTATGGCTACACCTTC
TRBJ1-4	once	TRBD1	TRBV3-1/TRBV3-2	14	CASRPGTANEKLFF	TGTGCCAGCAGACCTGGGACAGCTAATGAAAAACTGTTTTTT